This entry describes one TCR beta chain. The data were taken from a study of identical twins. TCRdb itself ran the 5' RACE reads through MiXCR, one entry per CDR3 protein. The sample records a few hundred thousand distinct CDR3 sequences, approximately 18% being singletons. Germline CDR1 reads SGHAT; CDR2 reads FQNNGV. Trimming pared 2 bases from V and 6 bases from J, leaving 20 bases between. This CDR3 is 18 amino acids long. This sequence was found in a man between 45 and 60 years old in good health. The genes are TRBV11-2 and TRBJ1-6; D is possibly TRBD1 (5 bases). The sample comprised naive T cells sorted from blood. This chain's CDR3 is CASSLKGAGNGANSPLHF. DNA of the CDR3: TGTGCCAGCAGCTTAAAGGGCGCAGGGAATGGGGCTAATTCACCCCTCCACTTT.